The clone carrying this T cell receptor (beta chain) was counted a few times. Its antigen is not known. Sampling consisted of one heparinised blood draw per donor, averaging approximately 120 mL. The sample comes from a study of beta chain features in type 1 diabetes. Broader study findings: When Type 1 diabetes patients were examined, their TCRB CDR3s proved moderately but significantly shorter in all four CD4+ subsets. Over-representation of high TCR-expressing cells was a possible consequence of cDNA sequencing.

Germline V CDR1 and CDR2: ENHRY, SYGVKD. The CDR3 totals 14 residues. The J segment lost 4 bases and the V segment lost 10 bases, leaving 13 bases of the junction unmatched. Of the isolated RNA, all was reverse transcribed, and so the sequenced material was expressed TCRB transcripts. Method: immunoSEQ multiplex PCR; TCRdb's copy keeps in-frame clones and lacks some. The sample carries about 930,000 clones, roughly 16% recorded once. The chain carries TRBV10-3 and TRBJ2-7; 7 bases are shared with TRBD2. Sequenced material: naive CD4+ T cells from blood. The receptor comes from a woman aged 18-35 years in good health. CDR3 sequence reads: CASRTTSTRYEQYF. The DNA for the CDR3 is TGTGCCAGCAGGACGACTAGCACACGTTACGAGCAGTACTTC.